The 28 T cell receptor beta chains given below trace back to one sample, sequenced in a study of control samples from healthy donors and cancer patients. Sequencing used immunoSEQ multiplex PCR; TCRdb keeps in-frame clones, though not all of them. Of around 170,000 clones listed, around 90% are singletons. Sequenced: blood. The receptor source for this set is a woman between 45 and 60 years old in good health.

The chain joins TRBV12-3 or TRBV12-4 to TRBJ2-3, with D hard to call. V gave up 1 base and J gave up 8 bases, with 1 base separating them. CDR3 length: 10 amino acids. In nucleotides, the CDR3 is TGTGCCAGCAGTTTAGGTACGCAGTATTTT. Protein sequence: CASSLGTQYF.

The J gene is TRBJ1-2, the V gene TRBV27; possibly TRBD1 for D (6 bases). V shed 7 bases and J shed 3 bases, with 18 bases lying between them. The CDR3 runs 15 residues. The germline CDR1 and CDR2 sequences are MNHEY and SMNVEV (reference sequence). CDR3 residues: CASTATGFLDYGYTF. CDR3 coding DNA: TGTGCCAGCACCGCAACAGGGTTTTTGGACTATGGCTACACCTTC.

V and J are TRBV5-1 and TRBJ2-1; D perhaps matches TRBD1 (6 bases). Germline CDR1 is SGHRS and CDR2 is YFSETQ. V lost 0 bases, J lost 7 bases, and 11 bases lay in between. The CDR3 length is 14 residues. The CDR3 nucleotides are TGCGCCAGCAGCTTGGGGAACAGGGAAAATGAGCAGTTCTTC. Residues: CASSLGNRENEQFF.

The chain links TRBV6-6 to TRBJ1-2; tentatively, D is TRBD1 (5 bases). The V end was cut by 10 bases, the J end by 5 bases, with 17 bases between. This CDR3 region has 13 residues. In germline, CDR1 is MNHNY, CDR2 SVGAGI (reference sequence). The CDR3 sequence is CATQTGTVYGYTF. The CDR3, as DNA: TGTGCCACCCAGACCGGGACGGTTTATGGCTACACCTTC.

The chain combines TRBV3-1 (or the pseudogene TRBV3-2) with TRBJ2-7; D possibly matches TRBD1 or TRBD2 (6 bases each). Trimming removed 3 bases from V and 3 bases from J, with 12 bases in between. The CDR3 length is 14 residues. The germline V gene encodes CDR1 LGHDT and CDR2 YNNKEL (reference sequence). CDR3 region: CASSQRGVSYEQYF. In DNA, the CDR3 is TGTGCCAGCAGCCAGAGGGGGGTGAGCTACGAGCAGTACTTC.

J is TRBJ1-2 and V is TRBV28; 8 bases map to TRBD1. The length of the CDR3 is 14 residues. The germline CDR1 and CDR2 sequences are MDHEN and SYDVKM. J lost 6 bases, V lost 1 base, and 4 bases had no gene match. The CDR3 spells CASSLFQGANGYTF. The CDR3 region has the DNA TGTGCCAGCAGTTTATTCCAGGGGGCCAATGGCTACACCTTC.

Details on this clone: The same CDR3 can be traced to other DNA sequences in this sample. The chain carries TRBV28 and TRBJ1-2, with D unresolved. Germline-derived CDR1 and CDR2 are MDHEN and SYDVKM. The CDR3 contains 12 residues. V dropped 3 bases and J dropped 2 bases, with 4 bases sitting between them. The CDR3 DNA reads as TGTGCCAGCAGTTTCCGCAACTATGGCTACACCTTC. Residues: CASSFRNYGYTF.

This clone was seen more than once but under ten times. The chain links TRBV3-1 (or the pseudogene TRBV3-2) to TRBJ1-2; unclear D gene. V was shortened by 4 bases and J by 4 bases, with 16 bases between the two germline ends. Per germline, CDR1 LGHDT and CDR2 YNNKEL (reference sequence). The CDR3 runs 15 residues. The CDR3 spells CASSPLNYRIYGYTF. The CDR3 DNA reads as TGTGCCAGCAGCCCCCTTAACTATCGTATCTATGGCTACACCTTC.

For this clone: The sample contains more than one DNA sequence encoding this CDR3. The chain has TRBV5-1 and TRBJ2-7, with TRBD1 matching over 8 bases. The germline CDR1 and CDR2 sequences are SGHRS and YFSETQ. V lost 5 bases to trimming and J lost 1 base; unmatched junction nucleotides: 5. CDR3 length: 14 amino acids. CDR3 protein: CASSLQGGSYEQYF. CDR3 nucleotide sequence: TGCGCCAGCAGTTTACAGGGGGGATCCTACGAGCAGTACTTC.

This sequence joins TRBV30 and TRBJ2-3; TRBD2 might be the D (7 bases). The V gene lost 5 bases and the J gene lost 4 bases, with 10 bases spanning the gap. Germline V CDR1 and CDR2: GTSNPN, SVGIG (reference sequence). This CDR3 contains 12 residues. The DNA for the CDR3 is TGTGCCTGGGAAGGGGGGGCAGATACGCAGTATTTT. Encoded protein: CAWEGGADTQYF. The full variable domain, rest sourced from reference TRBV30 and TRBJ2-3, is SQTIHQWPATLVQPVGSPLSLECTVEGTSNPNLYWYRQAAGRGLQLLFYSVGIGQISSEVPQNLSASRPQDRQFILSSKKLLLSDSGFYLCAWEGGADTQYFGPGTRLTVL.

J is TRBJ1-2 and V is TRBV7-9, with unresolved D. The germline V gene encodes CDR1 SEHNR and CDR2 FQNEAQ (reference sequence). CDR3 length equals 12 residues. V shed 5 bases and J shed 8 bases, with 12 bases lying between them. The chain's CDR3 is CASSPGSTGYTF. In DNA form, the CDR3 reads TGTGCCAGCAGCCCCGGGTCCACGGGCTACACCTTC.

The chain has TRBV30 and TRBJ1-3; D is possibly TRBD1 (5 bases). This CDR3 comprises 14 residues. Trimming stripped 4 bases from V and 2 bases from J, with 12 bases between. Germline V gene lookup returns CDR1 GTSNPN and CDR2 SVGIG (reference sequence). CDR3 protein: CAWKPSGAGNTIYF. In nucleotides, the CDR3 is TGTGCCTGGAAACCTTCGGGGGCTGGAAACACCATATATTTT.

The V gene is TRBV19, the J gene TRBJ2-5, with D maybe TRBD1 (6 bases). CDR3 length: 16 residues. With 7 bases removed from V and 3 bases from J, the gap between germline ends came to 21 bases. Germline CDR1 reads LNHDA; CDR2 reads SQIVND (reference sequence). The CDR3 bases are TGTGCCAGTACCTCGTCAGGGGCCCGGGGTAAAGAGACCCAGTACTTC. Translating gives CASTSSGARGKETQYF.

The J gene is TRBJ1-2, the V gene TRBV30; D gene ambiguous. This CDR3 has 11 amino acids. CDR1 and CDR2 from the germline V gene are GTSNPN and SVGIG (reference sequence). V lost 4 bases and J 9 bases, leaving 12 bases between the germline ends. CDR3 protein: CAWTPVRSYTF. The CDR3 DNA follows: TGTGCCTGGACCCCTGTTAGGAGCTACACCTTC.

The V call is TRBV11-3, the J call TRBJ1-1; D gene ambiguous. Deletions cut 5 bases from V and 5 bases from J, with 9 bases between. There are 12 residues in the CDR3. The germline gives CDR1 SGHNT, CDR2 YENEEA. The CDR3 DNA reads TGTGCCAGCAGCCTTGGACGGACTGAAGCTTTCTTT. Its protein product is CASSLGRTEAFF.

The chain joins TRBV19 to TRBJ2-4; 7 nucleotides agree with TRBD1. Trimming took 5 bases from V and 9 from J; bases not matched to a gene: 10. Germline values: CDR1 LNHDA, CDR2 SQIVND (reference sequence). This CDR3 is 14 amino acids long. The CDR3, as DNA: TGTGCCAGTAGTGAGGGACAGCTACTTGGCATTCAGTACTTC. This gives the protein CASSEGQLLGIQYF.

This clone was recorded only once. The V call is TRBV7-2, the J call TRBJ1-2, with D possibly matching TRBD1 (5 bases). V was pared by 5 bases and J by 2 bases, with 12 bases between. The CDR3 loop spans 14 amino acids. Germline V gives CDR1 SGHTA, CDR2 FQGNSA. CDR3: CASSPNQGNYGYTF. The CDR3 DNA reads as TGTGCCAGCAGCCCTAACCAGGGAAACTATGGCTACACCTTC.

This clone showed up just once. The chain links TRBV7-9 to TRBJ2-1; 7 bases are shared with TRBD1. The V gene end was trimmed by 4 bases and the J gene end by 3 bases; junction bases not matched to a gene: 3. The CDR3 is 14 residues long. Germline lookup yields CDR1 SEHNR and CDR2 FQNEAQ (reference sequence). CDR3 nucleotide sequence: TGTGCCAGCAGCTACCGGGACAGCTACAATGAGCAGTTCTTC. Residues: CASSYRDSYNEQFF. The complete variable domain, with remaining parts taken from reference TRBV7-9 and TRBJ2-1, reads DTGVSQNPRHKITKRGQNVTFRCDPISEHNRLYWYRQTLGQGPEFLTYFQNEAQLEKSRLLSDRFSAERPKGSFSTLEIQRTEQGDSAMYLCASSYRDSYNEQFFGPGTRLTVL.

This chain joins TRBV5-5 and TRBJ1-1; tentatively, D is TRBD1 (5 bases). The germline V gene encodes CDR1 SGHKS and CDR2 YYEKEE (reference sequence). The CDR3 totals 15 residues. V lost 0 bases and J lost 4, with 13 bases in between. The CDR3 is CASSLEGGTTTEAFF. The CDR3 bases are TGTGCCAGCAGCTTGGAGGGAGGGACTACCACTGAAGCTTTCTTT.

This clone has only one observation. The genes are TRBV19 and TRBJ1-4; TRBD1 might be the D (5 bases). Germline V gives CDR1 LNHDA, CDR2 SQIVND (reference sequence). The CDR3 spans 16 residues. V gave up 7 bases and J gave up 7 bases, with 22 bases separating them. DNA of the CDR3: TGTGCCAGTAAAGGGACTAGTGTCTATCCACGTGAAAAACTGTTTTTT. Protein product: CASKGTSVYPREKLFF.

This chain links TRBV15 with TRBJ1-2; no clear D gene. This CDR3 contains 14 residues. V lost 0 bases to trimming and J lost 2 bases, with 7 bases between them. From germline, CDR1 is LNHNV and CDR2 YYDKDF (reference sequence). CDR3 bases: TGTGCCACCAGCAGAGATCTGGGAAACTATGGCTACACCTTC. The encoded protein is CATSRDLGNYGYTF.

V usage is TRBV4-3 and J usage is TRBJ1-1; D not resolved. CDR3 length: 13 amino acids. The germline V and J ends were trimmed by 2 bases and 3 bases, with 7 bases remaining between them. Germline CDR1 is LGHNA and CDR2 is YSLEER. CDR3 residues: CASSQRRDTEAFF. The CDR3 bases are TGCGCCAGCAGCCAAAGACGGGACACTGAAGCTTTCTTT.

The rearrangement links TRBV11-2 to TRBJ2-1; 7 bases line up with TRBD2. The CDR3 runs to 16 residues. Germline-derived CDR1 and CDR2 are SGHAT and FQNNGV. V lost 2 bases, J lost 7 bases, and 11 bases stayed unmatched. The CDR3 DNA follows: TGTGCCAGCAGCTTAACCATAACTAGCGTCCAAAATGAGCAGTTCTTC. The encoded protein is CASSLTITSVQNEQFF.

The gene calls are TRBV4-3 and TRBJ2-1; D call uncertain. The CDR3 spans 13 residues. Germline V CDR1 and CDR2: LGHNA, YSLEER. The ends were cut back, 0 bases at V and 6 bases at J, with 6 bases in the middle. CDR3 sequence (DNA): TGCGCCAGCAGCCAAGAGACGGGCAATGAGCAGTTCTTC. Residues: CASSQETGNEQFF.

The gene calls are TRBV20-1 and TRBJ1-2; D not certain. CDR1 and CDR2 from the germline V gene are DFQATT and SNEGSKA (reference sequence). The CDR3 covers 11 residues. V lost 1 base, J lost 7 bases, and 7 bases lay in between. The CDR3 region is CSARVKGGYTF. The CDR3 bases are TGCAGTGCTAGAGTGAAGGGTGGCTACACCTTC.

The chain joins TRBV9 to TRBJ1-5; TRBD1 aligns across 8 bases. Germline V gene sequence: CDR1 SGDLS, CDR2 YYNGEE. Trimming at V came to 6 bases and at J to 6 bases, leaving 11 bases not matched to a gene. The CDR3 is made up of 15 amino acids. This CDR3 reads CASNPTGGQGQPQHF. Written as DNA, the CDR3 is TGTGCCAGCAACCCAACAGGGGGTCAAGGTCAGCCCCAGCATTTT.

The chain joins TRBV9 to TRBJ1-1, with 10 bases that match TRBD1. V lost 0 bases to trimming and J lost 3 bases; unmatched junction nucleotides: 8. Germline V lookup: CDR1 SGDLS, CDR2 YYNGEE. This CDR3 has 17 residues. In nucleotides, the CDR3 is TGTGCCAGCAGCGTAGCTCCCCCCGGGACAGGGGACACTGAAGCTTTCTTT. Amino acid sequence: CASSVAPPGTGDTEAFF.

This clone was observed a single time. J is TRBJ1-2 and V is TRBV6-2 or TRBV6-3; 7 bases are a match to TRBD1. The CDR3 is 17 amino acids. Germline CDR1 MNHEY, CDR2 SVGEGT. J lost 6 bases, V lost 2 bases, and 15 bases had no gene match. The CDR3 DNA sequence: TGTGCCAGCAGTTACAGGGGACAGACGATACCACGCCATGGCTACACCTTC. Protein product: CASSYRGQTIPRHGYTF.